These 13 T cell receptor beta chains were sequenced from one sample in a study of response to subunit inactivated influenza vaccine. MiXCR was run by TCRdb on the RT-PCR reads, yielding one entry per CDR3 protein. The table has about 500,000 distinct CDR3 sequences, 16% seen once. This sample comprised CD4+ T cells sorted from PBMCs, obtained roughly 24 months after vaccination. The receptor set was obtained from a man aged 50-75 years who received an inactivated influenza vaccine.

A remark on this clonotype: A junction end diverges from the germline sequence, so it may reflect a read error. This chain uses TRBV12-3 or TRBV12-4 with TRBJ2-5; D not resolved. CDR3 length: 9 amino acids. CDR3 in amino acids: CASLETQYF. The CDR3 DNA is TGCGCCAGCCTGGAGACCCAGTACTTC.

The sample holds a few counts of this clonotype. The chain has TRBV27 and TRBJ2-3; D is unresolved. Deletions cut 11 bases from V and 1 base from J, with 13 bases between. Germline lookup yields CDR1 MNHEY and CDR2 SMNVEV (reference sequence). CDR3 size: 13 residues. This CDR3 reads CAARTRGTDTQYF. The CDR3, as DNA: TGTGCCGCTCGAACCCGGGGCACAGATACGCAGTATTTT.

This clonotype was counted many times. The rearrangement joins TRBV6-1 to TRBJ2-2; D not resolved. The V gene's germline CDR1 is MNHNS and CDR2 SASEGT. Trimming pared 6 bases from V and 4 bases from J, leaving 9 bases between. The CDR3 runs to 13 residues. CDR3 nucleotides: TGTGCCAGCAGCCGGATCACCACCGGGGAGCTGTTTTTT. Translating it yields CASSRITTGELFF.

The sample holds a few counts of this clonotype. The J gene is TRBJ2-7, the V gene TRBV6-5; D remains unclear. The CDR3 consists of 17 residues. The germline V and J ends were trimmed by 2 bases and 7 bases, with 24 bases remaining between them. Germline V gives CDR1 MNHEY, CDR2 SVGAGI. CDR3 nucleotide sequence: TGTGCCAGCAGTTACATACCAACCCAGACTCCGACGAGGGAGCAGTACTTC. It encodes CASSYIPTQTPTREQYF.

The table lists this clonotype with a few counts. This chain joins TRBV6-2 or TRBV6-3 and TRBJ1-1, with TRBD1 as a possible D gene (6 bases). Trimming took 2 bases from V and 2 from J, leaving 15 bases between them. Germline CDR1 is MNHEY and CDR2 is SVGEGT. This CDR3 is 16 amino acids long. In nucleotides, the CDR3 is TGTGCCAGCAGTTACAGCCGGACGGGGGCCAACACTGAAGCTTTCTTT. Its translation: CASSYSRTGANTEAFF.

The chain is built from TRBV5-1 and TRBJ1-4, with a tentative D call TRBD1 (5 bases). Germline CDR1 SGHRS, CDR2 YFSETQ. Trimming left V 4 bases short and J 8 bases short, with 18 bases between. The CDR3 has 15 amino acids. CDR3 amino acids: CASSTQASGGEKLFF. Written as DNA, the CDR3 is TGCGCCAGCAGCACACAGGCCTCCGGAGGCGAAAAACTGTTTTTT.

Many counts were recorded for this clonotype. The chain joins TRBV9 to TRBJ2-3, with 7 nucleotides matching TRBD2. The length of the CDR3 is 18 residues. CDR1 is SGDLS and CDR2 is YYNGEE in the germline V gene. The trim removed 2 bases at V and 2 bases at J, leaving 14 bases unmatched. CDR3: CASSVEALRTSVTDTQYF. The CDR3 DNA reads TGTGCCAGCAGCGTGGAGGCCTTAAGGACTAGTGTCACAGATACGCAGTATTTT.

The V call is TRBV2, the J call TRBJ2-2; 7 bases align to TRBD2. The length of the CDR3 is 14 residues. V trimming: 6 bases; J trimming: 5 bases; junction bases outside the gene matches: 6. Looked up from germline, CDR1 is SNHLY and CDR2 is FYNNEI. The CDR3 DNA follows: TGTGCCAGCAGGAGGAGCGGGGATACCGGGGAGCTGTTTTTT. This sequence encodes CASRRSGDTGELFF.

The V call is TRBV20-1, the J call TRBJ1-5, with D perhaps matching TRBD1 (6 bases). V was shortened by 5 bases and J by 7 bases, with 18 bases between the two germline ends. Per the germline V gene, CDR1 is DFQATT and CDR2 is SNEGSKA (reference sequence). The CDR3 covers 14 residues. The CDR3 DNA is TGCAGTGCTGCTGTACAGGGTTATAGCCAGCCCCAGCATTTT. It is translated as CSAAVQGYSQPQHF.

The V and J genes are TRBV7-2 and TRBJ1-2; TRBD1 agrees at 9 bases. This CDR3 spans 14 amino acids. The V and J ends lost 2 bases and 8 bases, in that order; junction bases with no gene match: 6. Germline V CDR1 and CDR2: SGHTA, FQGNSA. The CDR3 is CASSLTTGGEGYTF. CDR3 DNA sequence: TGTGCCAGCAGCTTAACTACAGGGGGCGAGGGCTACACCTTC.

A few counts support this clonotype. The chain has TRBV7-2 and TRBJ2-1; D possibly uses TRBD1 or TRBD2 (5 bases each). With 5 bases removed from V and 10 bases from J, the gap between germline ends came to 21 bases. CDR1 and CDR2 (germline): SGHTA, FQGNSA. This CDR3 is 15 amino acids long. The CDR3 loop reads CASSLKAGGGLEQFF. DNA of the CDR3: TGTGCCAGCAGCCTAAAAGCTGGTGGGGGTCTCGAGCAGTTCTTC.

This clonotype showed up just a few times. This chain connects TRBV4-3 to TRBJ2-3, with a tentative D call TRBD1 (5 bases). The CDR3 contains 15 residues. V dropped 1 base and J dropped 3 bases, with 11 bases sitting between them. Germline lookup yields CDR1 LGHNA and CDR2 YSLEER. The CDR3 DNA is TGCGCCAGCAGCCAAGGGTCAGGGTTTACAGATACGCAGTATTTT. Its protein is CASSQGSGFTDTQYF.

This clonotype was recorded a few times. This chain joins TRBV4-3 and TRBJ2-1; 13 positions agree with TRBD2. V lost 4 bases, J lost 9 bases, and 6 bases stayed unmatched. Germline V gives CDR1 LGHNA, CDR2 YSLEER. The CDR3 is 15 residues long. The CDR3 sequence is CASSPGLAGQREQFF. The CDR3 DNA sequence: TGCGCCAGCAGCCCGGGACTAGCGGGGCAGCGTGAGCAGTTCTTC.